The 5 T cell receptor beta chains listed next were all sequenced from one sample in a study of identical twins. TCRdb recomputed calls from the 5' RACE reads with MiXCR, one row per CDR3 protein. The sample holds about 690,000 distinct CDR3 sequences, 6.1% seen once. Material: naive T cells sorted from blood. These receptors were obtained from a man between 18 and 35 years old in good health.

The rearrangement links TRBV4-3 to TRBJ2-7; TRBD1 matches 9 bases. The CDR3 has 15 amino acids. The V gene end was trimmed by 2 bases and the J gene end by 3 bases; junction bases not matched to a gene: 5. The germline V gene encodes CDR1 LGHNA and CDR2 YSLEER. CDR3 protein: CASSQTGTGFYEQYF. As DNA, the CDR3 is TGCGCCAGCAGCCAAACCGGGACAGGGTTCTACGAGCAGTACTTC.

There are a few counts of this clonotype. The chain's CDR3 is CASSFLGGVNQPQHF. The CDR3 DNA is TGTGCCAGCAGTTTTTTAGGGGGCGTCAATCAGCCCCAGCATTTT. The chain uses TRBV12-3 or TRBV12-4 and TRBJ1-5, with 7 positions matching TRBD1. J was trimmed by 3 bases and V by 3 bases; bases with no gene match: 5. This CDR3 has 15 residues.

This clonotype was found a few times. The gene calls are TRBV7-9 and TRBJ2-2; 11 bases agree with TRBD2. V lost 5 bases and J lost 3; bases outside the gene matches: 5. The germline gives CDR1 SEHNR, CDR2 FQNEAQ (reference sequence). The CDR3 consists of 16 residues. The CDR3 loop reads CASSPTSGSDTGELFF. CDR3 DNA: TGTGCCAGCAGCCCCACTAGCGGGAGTGACACCGGGGAGCTGTTTTTT.

This clonotype was detected only a few times. The chain is built from TRBV6-5 and TRBJ2-7; D is uncertain. Trimming stripped 2 bases from V and 6 bases from J, with 14 bases between. This CDR3 has 14 residues. Germline assignment: CDR1 MNHEY and CDR2 SVGAGI. The CDR3 DNA sequence: TGTGCCAGCAGTTACCTGGGCGGCCTCGGCGAGCAGTACTTC. Its protein is CASSYLGGLGEQYF.

Only a few counts were recorded for this clonotype. The V and J genes are TRBV6-1 and TRBJ1-1; D is possibly TRBD1 (6 bases). CDR1 is MNHNS and CDR2 is SASEGT in the germline V gene. V lost 6 bases and J 0 bases, leaving 17 bases between the germline ends. This CDR3 has 16 residues. The CDR3 here is CASSQRGGRLNTEAFF. CDR3 DNA sequence: TGTGCCAGCAGCCAAAGGGGGGGGCGGTTGAACACTGAAGCTTTCTTT.